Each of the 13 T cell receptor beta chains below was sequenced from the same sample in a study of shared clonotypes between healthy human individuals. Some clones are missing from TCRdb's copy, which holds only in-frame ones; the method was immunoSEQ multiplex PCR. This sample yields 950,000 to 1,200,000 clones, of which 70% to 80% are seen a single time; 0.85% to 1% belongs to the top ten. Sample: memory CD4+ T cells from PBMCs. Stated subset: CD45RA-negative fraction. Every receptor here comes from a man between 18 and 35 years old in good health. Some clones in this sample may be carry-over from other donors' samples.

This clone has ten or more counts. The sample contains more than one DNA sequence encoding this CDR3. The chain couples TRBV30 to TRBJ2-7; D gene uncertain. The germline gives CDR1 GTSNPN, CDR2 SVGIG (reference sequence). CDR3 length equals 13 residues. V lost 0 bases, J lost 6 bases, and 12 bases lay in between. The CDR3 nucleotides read TGTGCCTGGAGTGTGTCCTTCGAAAGCGAGCAGTACTTC. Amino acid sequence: CAWSVSFESEQYF.

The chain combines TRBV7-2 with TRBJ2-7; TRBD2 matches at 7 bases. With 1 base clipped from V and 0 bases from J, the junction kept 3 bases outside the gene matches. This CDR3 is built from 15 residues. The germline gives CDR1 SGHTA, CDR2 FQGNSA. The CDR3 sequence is CASSLVRGSSYEQYF. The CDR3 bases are TGTGCCAGCAGCTTAGTGCGCGGGAGCTCCTACGAGCAGTACTTC.

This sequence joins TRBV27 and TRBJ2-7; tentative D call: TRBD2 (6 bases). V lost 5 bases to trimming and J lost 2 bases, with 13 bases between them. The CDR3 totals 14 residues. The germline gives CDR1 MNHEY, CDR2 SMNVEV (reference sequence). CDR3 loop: CASSPQGGPYEQYF. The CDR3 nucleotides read TGTGCCAGCAGTCCACAAGGAGGGCCCTACGAGCAGTACTTC.

CDR3 protein: CAGFLSSPQHF. CDR3 in DNA: TGTGCCGGATTTTTATCGTCGCCCCAGCATTTT. The V and J genes are TRBV6-5 and TRBJ1-5; D remains ambiguous. CDR1 and CDR2 from the germline V gene are MNHEY and SVGAGI. V was pared by 11 bases and J by 9 bases, with 14 bases between. The CDR3 spans 11 residues.

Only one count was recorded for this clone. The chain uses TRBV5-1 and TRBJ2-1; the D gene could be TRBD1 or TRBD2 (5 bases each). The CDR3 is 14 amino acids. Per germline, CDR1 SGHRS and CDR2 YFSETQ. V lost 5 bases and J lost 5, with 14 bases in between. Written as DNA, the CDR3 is TGCGCCAGCAGTTTCCGGGACGGGAACAATGAGCAGTTCTTC. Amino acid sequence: CASSFRDGNNEQFF.

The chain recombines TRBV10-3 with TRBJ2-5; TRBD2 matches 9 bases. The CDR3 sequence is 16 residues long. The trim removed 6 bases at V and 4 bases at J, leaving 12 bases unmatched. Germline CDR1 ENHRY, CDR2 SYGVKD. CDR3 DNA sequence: TGTGCCATCAGCTCCTCAGCGGGAGGAGGAGGAGAGACCCAGTACTTC. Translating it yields CAISSSAGGGGETQYF.

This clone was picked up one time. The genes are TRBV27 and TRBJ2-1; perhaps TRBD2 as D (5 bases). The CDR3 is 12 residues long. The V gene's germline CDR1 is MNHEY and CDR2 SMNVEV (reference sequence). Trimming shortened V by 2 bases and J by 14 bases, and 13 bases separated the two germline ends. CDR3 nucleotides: TGTGCCAGCAGTTTAGAAGAGGGCGATGAGTTCTTC. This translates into CASSLEEGDEFF.

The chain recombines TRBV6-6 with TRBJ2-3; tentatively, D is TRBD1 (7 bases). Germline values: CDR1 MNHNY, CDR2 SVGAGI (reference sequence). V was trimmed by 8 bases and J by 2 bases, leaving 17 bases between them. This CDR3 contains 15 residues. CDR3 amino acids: CASARGETFTDTQYF. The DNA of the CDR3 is TGTGCCAGCGCCAGGGGGGAGACTTTCACAGATACGCAGTATTTT.

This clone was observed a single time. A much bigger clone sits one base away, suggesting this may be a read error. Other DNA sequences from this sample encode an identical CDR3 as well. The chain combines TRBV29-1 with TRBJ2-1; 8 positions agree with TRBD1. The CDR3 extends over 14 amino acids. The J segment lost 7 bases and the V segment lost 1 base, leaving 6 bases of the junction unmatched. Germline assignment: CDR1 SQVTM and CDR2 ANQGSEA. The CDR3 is CSVEGGQGANEQFF. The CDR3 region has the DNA TGCAGCGTTGAAGGGGGGCAGGGGGCGAATGAGCAGTTCTTC.

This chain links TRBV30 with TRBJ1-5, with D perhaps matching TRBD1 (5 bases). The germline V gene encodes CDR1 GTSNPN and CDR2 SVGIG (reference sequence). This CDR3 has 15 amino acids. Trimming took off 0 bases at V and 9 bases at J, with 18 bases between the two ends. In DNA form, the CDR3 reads TGTGCCTGGAGTGTTGGGTTGGGGCGTGAGGTGCCCCAGCATTTT. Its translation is CAWSVGLGREVPQHF.

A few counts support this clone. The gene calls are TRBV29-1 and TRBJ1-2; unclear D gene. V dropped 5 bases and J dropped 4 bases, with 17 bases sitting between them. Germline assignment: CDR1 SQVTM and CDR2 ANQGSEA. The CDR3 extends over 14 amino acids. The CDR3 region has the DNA TGCAGCGTTCGGGCTTCACCCCTCCTCTATGGCTACACCTTC. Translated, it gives CSVRASPLLYGYTF. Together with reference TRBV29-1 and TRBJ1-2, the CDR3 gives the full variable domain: SAVISQKPSRDICQRGTSLTIQCQVDSQVTMMFWYRQQPGQSLTLIATANQGSEATYESGFVIDKFPISRPNLTFSTLTVSNMSPEDSSIYLCSVRASPLLYGYTFGSGTRLTVV.

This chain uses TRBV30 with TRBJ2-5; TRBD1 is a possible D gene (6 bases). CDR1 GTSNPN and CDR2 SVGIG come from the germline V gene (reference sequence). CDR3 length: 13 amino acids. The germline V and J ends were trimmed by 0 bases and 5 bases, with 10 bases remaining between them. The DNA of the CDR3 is TGTGCCTGGAGTGTGGCAGGGGTGGAGACCCAGTACTTC. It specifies CAWSVAGVETQYF.

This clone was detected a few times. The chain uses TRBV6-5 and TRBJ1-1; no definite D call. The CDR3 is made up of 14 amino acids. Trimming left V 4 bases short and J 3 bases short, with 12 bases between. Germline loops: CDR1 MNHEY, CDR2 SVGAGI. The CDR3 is CASSWTGGDTEAFF. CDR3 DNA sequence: TGTGCCAGCAGTTGGACGGGTGGGGACACTGAAGCTTTCTTT.